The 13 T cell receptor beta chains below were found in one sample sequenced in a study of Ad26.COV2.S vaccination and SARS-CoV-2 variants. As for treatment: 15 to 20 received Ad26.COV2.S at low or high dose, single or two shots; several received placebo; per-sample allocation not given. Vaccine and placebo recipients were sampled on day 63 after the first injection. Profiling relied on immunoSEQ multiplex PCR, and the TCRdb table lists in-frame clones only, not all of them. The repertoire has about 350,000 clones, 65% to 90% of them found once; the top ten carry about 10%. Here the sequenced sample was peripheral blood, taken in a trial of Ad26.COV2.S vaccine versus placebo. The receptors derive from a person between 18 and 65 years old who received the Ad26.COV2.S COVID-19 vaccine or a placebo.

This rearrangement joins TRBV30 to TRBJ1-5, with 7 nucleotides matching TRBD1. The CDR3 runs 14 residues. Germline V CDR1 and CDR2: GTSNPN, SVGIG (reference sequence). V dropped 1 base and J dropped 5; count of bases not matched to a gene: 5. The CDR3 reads CAWSDGQGDQPQHF. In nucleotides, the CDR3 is TGTGCCTGGAGTGACGGGCAGGGGGATCAGCCCCAGCATTTT.

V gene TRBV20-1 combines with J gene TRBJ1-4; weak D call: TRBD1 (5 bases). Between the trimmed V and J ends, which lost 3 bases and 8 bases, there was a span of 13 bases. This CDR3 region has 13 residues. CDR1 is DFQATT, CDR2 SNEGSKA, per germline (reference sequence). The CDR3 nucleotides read TGCAGTGCTAGTGGGGGGGTTGGAGAAAAACTGTTTTTT. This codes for CSASGGVGEKLFF.

The CDR3 spells CASSFRNTEAFF. CDR3 nucleotide sequence: TGTGCCAGCAGTTTCCGGAACACTGAAGCTTTCTTT. V usage is TRBV28 and J usage is TRBJ1-1; D is unclear. The germline V gene has CDR1 MDHEN and CDR2 SYDVKM. Between the trimmed V and J ends, which lost 3 bases and 1 base, there was a span of 3 bases. The CDR3 covers 12 residues.

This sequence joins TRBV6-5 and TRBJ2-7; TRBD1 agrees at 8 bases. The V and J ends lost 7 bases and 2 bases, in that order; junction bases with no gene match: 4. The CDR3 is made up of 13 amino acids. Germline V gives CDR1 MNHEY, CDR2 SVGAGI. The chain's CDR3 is CASTRTGTYEQYF. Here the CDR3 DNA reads TGTGCCAGCACCCGGACAGGGACCTACGAGCAGTACTTC.

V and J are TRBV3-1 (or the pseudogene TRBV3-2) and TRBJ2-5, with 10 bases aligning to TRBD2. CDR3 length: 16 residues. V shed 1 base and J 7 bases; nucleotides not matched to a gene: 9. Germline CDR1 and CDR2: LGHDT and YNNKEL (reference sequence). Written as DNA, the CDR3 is TGTGCCAGCAGCCAAGGTTTTAGCGGGGGGACAGGGACCCAGTACTTC. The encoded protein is CASSQGFSGGTGTQYF.

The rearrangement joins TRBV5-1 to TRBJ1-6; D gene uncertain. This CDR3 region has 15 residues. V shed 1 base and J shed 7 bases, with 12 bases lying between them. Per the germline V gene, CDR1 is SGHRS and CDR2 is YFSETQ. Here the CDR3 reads CASSLRETSNSPLHF. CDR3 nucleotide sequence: TGCGCCAGCAGCTTGCGGGAAACCTCGAATTCACCCCTCCACTTT.

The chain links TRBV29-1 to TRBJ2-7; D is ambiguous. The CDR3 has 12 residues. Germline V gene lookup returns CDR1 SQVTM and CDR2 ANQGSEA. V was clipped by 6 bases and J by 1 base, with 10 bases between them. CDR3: CSVVTSSYEQYF. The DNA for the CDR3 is TGCAGCGTCGTGACATCTTCCTACGAGCAGTACTTC.

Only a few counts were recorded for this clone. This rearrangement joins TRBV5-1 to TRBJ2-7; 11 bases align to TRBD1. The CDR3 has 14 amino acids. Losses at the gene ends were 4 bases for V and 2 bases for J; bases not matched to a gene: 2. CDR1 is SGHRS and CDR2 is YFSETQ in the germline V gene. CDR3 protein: CASSAGQGAYEQYF. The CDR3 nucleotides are TGCGCCAGCAGCGCGGGACAGGGGGCCTACGAGCAGTACTTC.

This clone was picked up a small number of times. The CDR3 DNA sequence: TGTGCCAGCAGTAAGTCGGACAGGGGTTTCAATCAGCCCCAGCATTTT. Amino acids: CASSKSDRGFNQPQHF. The rearrangement uses TRBV27 and TRBJ1-5; 9 nucleotides agree with TRBD1. The CDR3 has 16 amino acids. Unmatched junction bases numbered 8, after V lost 5 bases and J lost 3 bases. Germline V gene data show CDR1 as MNHEY and CDR2 as SMNVEV (reference sequence).

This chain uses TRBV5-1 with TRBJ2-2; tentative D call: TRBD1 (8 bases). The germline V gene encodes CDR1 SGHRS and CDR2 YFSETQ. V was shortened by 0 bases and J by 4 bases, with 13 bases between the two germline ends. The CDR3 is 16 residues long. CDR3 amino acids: CASSLVNRGGTGELFF. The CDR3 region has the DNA TGCGCCAGCAGCTTGGTCAACAGGGGGGGCACCGGGGAGCTGTTTTTT.

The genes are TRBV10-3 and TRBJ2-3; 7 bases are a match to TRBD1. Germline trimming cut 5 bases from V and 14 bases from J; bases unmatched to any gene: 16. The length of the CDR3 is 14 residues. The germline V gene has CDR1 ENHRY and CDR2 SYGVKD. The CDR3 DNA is TGTGCCATCAGTTTTGGACAGGAACCCTATCGTAGGTATTTT. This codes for CAISFGQEPYRRYF.

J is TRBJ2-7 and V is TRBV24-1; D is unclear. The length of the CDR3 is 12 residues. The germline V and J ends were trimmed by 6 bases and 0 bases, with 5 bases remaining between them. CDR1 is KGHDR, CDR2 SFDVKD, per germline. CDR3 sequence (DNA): TGTGCCACCAGTACGGACTCCTACGAGCAGTACTTC. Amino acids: CATSTDSYEQYF.

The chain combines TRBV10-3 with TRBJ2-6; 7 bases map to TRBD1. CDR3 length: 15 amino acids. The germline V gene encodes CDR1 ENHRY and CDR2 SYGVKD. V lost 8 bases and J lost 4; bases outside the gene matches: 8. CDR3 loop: CAIGQTGPGANVLTF. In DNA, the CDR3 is TGTGCCATCGGTCAGACAGGGCCCGGGGCCAACGTCCTGACTTTC.